Shown below are 32 T cell receptor beta chains from a single sample sequenced in a study of Ad26.COV2.S vaccination and SARS-CoV-2 variants. Indicated treatment: roughly 20 received Ad26.COV2.S at low or high dose, single or two shots; roughly five received placebo; per-sample allocation not given. The study sampled participants on day 63 after the first vaccine or placebo injection. Using immunoSEQ multiplex PCR, the repertoire was profiled, and TCRdb retains in-frame clones only, with some absent. The table lists 440,000 or so clones, about nine tenths of them singletons. The specimen comprised peripheral blood, sampled in a trial of Ad26.COV2.S vaccine versus placebo. The receptors here all came from a person between 18 and 60 years old who received the Ad26.COV2.S COVID-19 vaccine or a placebo.

This clone was recorded once. V usage is TRBV5-4 and J usage is TRBJ2-1; 10 bases line up with TRBD2. This CDR3 has 17 residues. With V trimmed by 2 bases and J by 0 bases, 5 bases remained unmatched. Germline V CDR1 and CDR2: SGHNT, YYREEE (reference sequence). DNA for the CDR3: TGTGCCAGCAGCTTCCAAAGGACTAGCGGCTCCTACAATGAGCAGTTCTTC. It is translated as CASSFQRTSGSYNEQFF.

The CDR3 region is CASSFFSRIHTDTQYF. CDR3 sequence (DNA): TGTGCCAGCAGTTTTTTTTCGCGGATACACACAGATACGCAGTATTTT. The rearrangement uses TRBV28 and TRBJ2-3; D uncertain. CDR1 and CDR2 (germline): MDHEN, SYDVKM. V was trimmed by 3 bases and J by 2 bases, leaving 15 bases between them. The CDR3 loop spans 16 amino acids.

The rearrangement links TRBV5-1 to TRBJ1-4, with D possibly TRBD1 on 5 matching bases. This CDR3 is 16 amino acids long. The germline V and J ends were trimmed by 4 bases and 8 bases, with 21 bases remaining between them. Germline loops: CDR1 SGHRS, CDR2 YFSETQ. The CDR3 bases are TGCGCCAGCAGCCTCCCGGAGGGACCCGGCGACGAAAAACTGTTTTTT. Translating gives CASSLPEGPGDEKLFF.

This clone came up a few times. This chain joins TRBV7-9 and TRBJ2-2; 7 bases fit TRBD1. The germline CDR1 and CDR2 sequences are SEHNR and FQNEAQ (reference sequence). The CDR3 extends over 16 amino acids. V shed 5 bases, J shed 0 bases, and the junction held 6 bases outside the gene matches. CDR3: CASSTRDSANTGELFF. The CDR3 coding sequence is TGTGCCAGCAGCACACGGGACAGCGCGAACACCGGGGAGCTGTTTTTT.

The rearrangement uses TRBV5-1 and TRBJ1-1; the match to TRBD1 covers 8 bases. The CDR3 spans 15 residues. Germline V gives CDR1 SGHRS, CDR2 YFSETQ. V lost 2 bases and J lost 4; bases outside the gene matches: 7. The CDR3 nucleotides are TGCGCCAGCAGCTTACGGACAGGGTTGGGCACTGAAGCTTTCTTT. Translating it yields CASSLRTGLGTEAFF. Full variable domain (missing parts from reference TRBV5-1 and TRBJ1-1): KAGVTQTPRYLIKTRGQQVTLSCSPISGHRSVSWYQQTPGQGLQFLFEYFSETQRNKGNFPGRFSGRQFSNSRSEMNVSTLELGDSALYLCASSLRTGLGTEAFFGQGTRLTVV.

Remarks on this clone: The same CDR3 also results from other DNA sequences found in this sample. The rearrangement uses TRBV5-4 and TRBJ1-4; the D gene is possibly TRBD1 (6 bases). Trimming took off 0 bases at V and 8 bases at J, with 11 bases between the two ends. Germline CDR1 and CDR2: SGHNT and YYREEE (reference sequence). The CDR3 length is 14 residues. The DNA of the CDR3 is TGTGCCAGCAGCTTGGCAGGGGCGGGAGAAAAACTGTTTTTT. It yields the protein CASSLAGAGEKLFF.

This clone was counted a single time. J is TRBJ1-1 and V is TRBV18; 9 bases match TRBD1. The CDR3 spans 16 residues. V lost 5 bases and J lost 3; bases outside the gene matches: 10. CDR1 and CDR2 from the germline V gene are KGHSH and LQKENI. The CDR3 loop is CASSVKAQGAYTEAFF. CDR3 DNA: TGTGCCAGCTCAGTTAAGGCACAGGGGGCTTACACTGAAGCTTTCTTT.

This clone came up once. CDR3 DNA sequence: TGTGCCAGCAGTTTAGGGCAGGGGGCCACCTACGAGCAGTACTTC. This sequence encodes CASSLGQGATYEQYF. The V call is TRBV28, the J call TRBJ2-7; TRBD1 agrees at 8 bases. The CDR3 is 15 residues long. Germline CDR1 MDHEN, CDR2 SYDVKM. Trimming at V came to 2 bases and at J to 2 bases, leaving 5 bases not matched to a gene. The entire variable domain, with the rest obtained from reference TRBV28 and TRBJ2-7, is as follows: DVKVTQSSRYLVKRTGEKVFLECVQDMDHENMFWYRQDPGLGLRLIYFSYDVKMKEKGDIPEGYSVSREKKERFSLILESASTNQTSMYLCASSLGQGATYEQYFGPGTRLTVT.

In this sample, this clone turned up a few times. The chain has TRBV3-1 (or the pseudogene TRBV3-2) and TRBJ1-2; D perhaps matches TRBD1 (6 bases). Germline V gene lookup returns CDR1 LGHDT and CDR2 YNNKEL (reference sequence). V dropped 4 bases and J dropped 7 bases, with 16 bases sitting between them. This CDR3 spans 14 amino acids. The CDR3 coding sequence is TGTGCCAGCAGCCCGACAGGCGCATCGGGTGGCTACACCTTC. Its protein is CASSPTGASGGYTF.

The chain combines TRBV19 with TRBJ1-2; possibly TRBD1 for D (6 bases). The V gene lost 3 bases and the J gene lost 3 bases, with 17 bases spanning the gap. CDR1 and CDR2 from the germline V gene are LNHDA and SQIVND (reference sequence). The CDR3 runs 16 residues. The CDR3 here is CASSILWTVRDYGYTF. The CDR3 DNA reads as TGTGCCAGTAGTATCTTATGGACAGTTCGGGACTATGGCTACACCTTC.

Concerning this clone: Germline and junction disagree at one end, which may indicate a read error. The chain employs TRBV19 and TRBJ2-7; D gene uncertain. CDR3 length: 17 amino acids. CDR1 is LNHDA and CDR2 is SQIVND in the germline V gene (reference sequence). CDR3 loop: CASSTTRTGRFSHEQYF. In DNA, the CDR3 is TGTGCCAGTAGTACCACCAGGACGGGTCGTTTCTCCCACGAGCAGTACTTC.

The rearrangement joins TRBV27 to TRBJ2-3, with no clear D. Germline lookup yields CDR1 MNHEY and CDR2 SMNVEV (reference sequence). The CDR3 sequence is 16 residues long. With 3 bases removed from V and 1 base from J, the gap between germline ends came to 14 bases. CDR3 sequence (DNA): TGTGCCAGCAGTTTCGATGCCTGGGCGGGCACAGATACGCAGTATTTT. This translates into CASSFDAWAGTDTQYF.

This clone appeared a few times. This rearrangement joins TRBV7-9 to TRBJ2-7, with TRBD1 matching over 8 bases. V gave up 3 bases and J gave up 2 bases; unmatched junction bases: 9. Germline CDR1 SEHNR, CDR2 FQNEAQ (reference sequence). The CDR3 covers 16 residues. In DNA form, the CDR3 reads TGTGCCAGCAGCTTCACCCGGGACAGGCGACCCTACGAGCAGTACTTC. It translates to CASSFTRDRRPYEQYF.

V is TRBV27 and J is TRBJ2-3; 10 nucleotides match TRBD2. The germline gives CDR1 MNHEY, CDR2 SMNVEV (reference sequence). J lost 4 bases, V lost 7 bases, and 8 bases had no gene match. The CDR3 contains 15 residues. The CDR3 reads CASKASGSPADTQYF. CDR3 DNA sequence: TGTGCCAGCAAGGCTAGCGGGAGCCCCGCAGATACGCAGTATTTT.

The count of this clone is one. One junction end does not reproduce the germline sequence, and a read error may be involved. This chain uses TRBV7-7 with TRBJ2-2, with unresolved D. Germline values: CDR1 SSHAT, CDR2 FNYEAQ (reference sequence). CDR3 length: 14 residues. The CDR3 protein is CASSYDWGSRELFF. The DNA for the CDR3 is TGTGCTAGCAGCTACGACTGGGGATCGCGGGAGCTGTTTTTT.

This chain joins TRBV5-4 and TRBJ2-7; 9 bases align to TRBD1. Unmatched junction bases numbered 5, after V lost 4 bases and J lost 3 bases. Germline V gives CDR1 SGHNT, CDR2 YYREEE (reference sequence). The CDR3 is made up of 14 amino acids. The CDR3 DNA reads as TGTGCCAGCAGCCCCAACAGGGGGCACTACGAGCAGTACTTC. It encodes CASSPNRGHYEQYF. Full variable domain (outside the CDR3, taken from reference TRBV5-4 and TRBJ2-7): ETGVTQSPTHLIKTRGQQVTLRCSSQSGHNTVSWYQQALGQGPQFIFQYYREEENGRGNFPPRFSGLQFPNYSSELNVNALELDDSALYLCASSPNRGHYEQYFGPGTRLTVT.

V is TRBV6-2 or TRBV6-3 and J is TRBJ1-1, with D possibly matching TRBD1 (6 bases). The V end lost 0 bases, the J end lost 1 base, and 12 bases lay between the germline ends. This CDR3 comprises 16 residues. Germline V gives CDR1 MNHEY, CDR2 SVGEGT. The CDR3 region has the DNA TGTGCCAGCAGTTACTCTAGGGGGGATCCGAACACTGAAGCTTTCTTT. This codes for CASSYSRGDPNTEAFF.

V gene TRBV18 combines with J gene TRBJ2-5, with D possibly called TRBD1 or TRBD2 (5 bases each). The V end was cut by 3 bases, the J end by 2 bases, with 13 bases between. CDR3 length equals 15 residues. From germline, CDR1 is KGHSH and CDR2 LQKENI. CDR3 nucleotides: TGTGCCAGCTCACCGAGGGGTAACCAACAAGAGACCCAGTACTTC. Its protein is CASSPRGNQQETQYF.

This chain links TRBV7-8 with TRBJ2-1; no definite D call. The germline V and J ends were trimmed by 1 base and 10 bases, with 11 bases remaining between them. The CDR3 has 13 amino acids. Per germline, CDR1 SGHVS and CDR2 FQNEAQ. The CDR3 coding sequence is TGTGCCAGCAGCTTAGGTTACGACATGGAGCAGTTCTTC. As protein: CASSLGYDMEQFF.

About this clone itself: Possible read error: a much larger clone is one base away. V is TRBV6-6 and J is TRBJ2-7; 13 nucleotides match TRBD2. This CDR3 has 15 amino acids. Germline V gene lookup returns CDR1 MNHNY and CDR2 SVGAGI (reference sequence). J was trimmed by 2 bases and V by 5 bases; bases with no gene match: 3. The chain's CDR3 is CASSKLAGGPYEQYF. The CDR3, as DNA: TGTGCCAGCAGTAAACTAGCGGGAGGGCCCTACGAGCAGTACTTC.

The chain has TRBV4-1 and TRBJ2-3, with 8 bases lining up with TRBD2. The CDR3 runs to 17 residues. The germline gives CDR1 MGHRA, CDR2 YSYEKL. V lost 0 bases and J lost 2; bases outside the gene matches: 7. The CDR3, as DNA: TGCGCCAGCAGCCAAGAACCGAGCGGGGGAGACACAGATACGCAGTATTTT. This encodes CASSQEPSGGDTDTQYF.

This rearrangement joins TRBV21-1 to TRBJ2-7; the table's D call, TRBD2, was not checked against the DNA. TRBV21-1 is termed a pseudogene. The CDR3 spans 16 residues. Here the CDR3 reads CASSKVGRPSSYEQYF. The DNA of the CDR3 is TGTGCCAGCAGCAAAGTGGGGAGGCCAAGCTCCTACGAGCAGTACTTC.

The chain links TRBV6-5 to TRBJ2-7, with D maybe TRBD1 (6 bases). Germline CDR1 is MNHEY and CDR2 is SVGAGI. The length of the CDR3 is 15 residues. Trimming left V 6 bases short and J 5 bases short, with 20 bases between. The CDR3: CASSPGQRSRDEQYF. For the CDR3, the DNA is TGTGCCAGCAGCCCCGGACAGCGGTCTAGGGACGAGCAGTACTTC.

V and J are TRBV7-9 and TRBJ2-7, with no clear D. This CDR3 is 13 amino acids long. V was pared by 4 bases and J by 7 bases, with 14 bases between. Looked up from germline, CDR1 is SEHNR and CDR2 is FQNEAQ (reference sequence). In nucleotides, the CDR3 is TGTGCCAGCAGCTCCCCCGAACGACGGGAGCAGTACTTC. Its protein is CASSSPERREQYF.

The chain carries TRBV15 and TRBJ2-5, with D unclear. The CDR3 loop spans 14 amino acids. CDR1 and CDR2 (germline): LNHNV, YYDKDF (reference sequence). V dropped 5 bases and J dropped 6 bases, with 16 bases sitting between them. The CDR3 protein is CATSSETPSKTQYF. As DNA, the CDR3 is TGTGCCACCAGCTCTGAGACACCTTCCAAGACCCAGTACTTC.

The chain joins TRBV9 to TRBJ2-1; D is unresolved. The CDR3 extends over 15 amino acids. V lost 4 bases, J lost 0 bases, and 11 bases lay in between. The germline CDR1 and CDR2 sequences are SGDLS and YYNGEE. CDR3 sequence: CASSPRLSSYNEQFF. The CDR3 DNA reads as TGTGCCAGCAGCCCCCGGTTAAGCTCCTACAATGAGCAGTTCTTC.

The genes are TRBV27 and TRBJ1-1; D unclear. Trimming removed 0 bases at V and 0 bases at J, with 8 bases between. Germline V gene lookup returns CDR1 MNHEY and CDR2 SMNVEV (reference sequence). CDR3 size: 15 residues. The CDR3 spells CASSLSMALNTEAFF. Written as DNA, the CDR3 is TGTGCCAGCAGTTTATCGATGGCGCTGAACACTGAAGCTTTCTTT.

The chain has TRBV3-1 (or the pseudogene TRBV3-2) and TRBJ2-7; D ambiguous. CDR1 is LGHDT, CDR2 YNNKEL, per germline (reference sequence). The V and J ends lost 0 bases and 3 bases respectively, with 9 bases between them. This CDR3 comprises 14 residues. The CDR3 protein is CASSQDVQNYEQYF. For the CDR3, the DNA is TGTGCCAGCAGCCAAGACGTACAGAACTACGAGCAGTACTTC.

J is TRBJ2-1 and V is TRBV5-4; TRBD1 matches at 10 bases. Germline assignment: CDR1 SGHNT and CDR2 YYREEE (reference sequence). The V gene end was trimmed by 4 bases and the J gene end by 4 bases; junction bases not matched to a gene: 5. The CDR3 length is 15 residues. The CDR3 loop reads CASSPGQGSYNEQFF. The CDR3 nucleotides read TGTGCCAGCAGCCCGGGACAGGGGTCTTACAATGAGCAGTTCTTC. Full variable domain (missing parts from reference TRBV5-4 and TRBJ2-1): ETGVTQSPTHLIKTRGQQVTLRCSSQSGHNTVSWYQQALGQGPQFIFQYYREEENGRGNFPPRFSGLQFPNYSSELNVNALELDDSALYLCASSPGQGSYNEQFFGPGTRLTVL.

The genes are TRBV7-8 and TRBJ2-7, with a possible D match to TRBD1 (5 bases). Germline V gene lookup returns CDR1 SGHVS and CDR2 FQNEAQ. Trimming stripped 4 bases from V and 0 bases from J, with 13 bases between. The CDR3 loop spans 15 amino acids. The CDR3 loop is CASSSETVPSYEQYF. Here the CDR3 DNA reads TGTGCCAGCAGCTCAGAGACAGTACCCTCCTACGAGCAGTACTTC.

V usage is TRBV10-3 and J usage is TRBJ2-1; the match to TRBD2 covers 9 bases. Germline V gene lookup returns CDR1 ENHRY and CDR2 SYGVKD. There are 13 residues in the CDR3. Unmatched junction bases numbered 5, after V lost 8 bases and J lost 6 bases. The CDR3 bases are TGTGCCATCTTCCTAGCGGGATCCAATGAGCAGTTCTTC. Its protein is CAIFLAGSNEQFF.

The chain combines TRBV9 with TRBJ2-5, with TRBD2 as a possible D gene (6 bases). The CDR3 consists of 17 residues. The V end was cut by 0 bases, the J end by 1 base, with 16 bases between. The germline V gene encodes CDR1 SGDLS and CDR2 YYNGEE. CDR3 region: CASSVDTLGGVQETQYF. In DNA form, the CDR3 reads TGTGCCAGCAGCGTAGATACGTTGGGGGGTGTCCAAGAGACCCAGTACTTC.